There are many counts of the clone carrying this T cell receptor beta chain. Antigen specificity is unknown. The record originates from a study of response to subunit inactivated influenza vaccine. General study findings and limits: After each seasonal influenza vaccination, few new T cells are recruited, the authors suggested.

The CDR3 length is 14 residues. Trimming removed 0 bases from V and 0 bases from J, with 7 bases in between. CDR1 and CDR2 (germline): SGHDT, YYEEEE. TCRdb passed the RT-PCR reads through MiXCR, listing each CDR3 protein once. The sample yields under 500,000 distinct CDR3 sequences, about a tenth seen once. The sample consisted of PBMCs from blood, taken 45 days after vaccination. The receptor was isolated from a man aged 50 to 60 who received an inactivated influenza vaccine. V gene TRBV5-6 combines with J gene TRBJ2-7; unclear D gene. CDR3 nucleotides: TGTGCCAGCAGCTTGGGTGTCTCCTCCTACGAGCAGTACTTC. It translates to CASSLGVSSYEQYF.